Listed here are 13 T cell receptor beta chains from one sample, sequenced in a study of regulatory T cells in long-lasting Graves disease. Documented time point: persistent/refractory GD, antithyroid drugs over 5 years with positive TRAb. Scientists built the TCR library using RNA that was extracted from PBMCs. To make TCR beta libraries, researchers used iRepertoire HTBI primers and Arm-PCR of CDR3 regions. MiXCR was run by TCRdb on the multiplex PCR reads, yielding one entry per CDR3 protein. The data show about 430,000 distinct CDR3 sequences, roughly 23% seen once. The material was peripheral blood mononuclear cells (PBMCs), obtained when the disease was refractory, from a patient treated with antithyroid drugs. These receptors came from a female donor with Graves disease.

This clonotype was observed many times. Germline and junction disagree at one end, which may indicate a read error. This chain connects TRBV5-1 to TRBJ2-7, with TRBD2 identical over 11 bases. CDR1 is SGHRS and CDR2 is YFSETQ in the germline V gene. The CDR3 has 15 amino acids. CDR3 sequence: CASTPLAGGPYEQYF. The CDR3 DNA reads as TGTGCCAGCACCCCCCTAGCGGGAGGTCCCTACGAGCAGTACTTC.

The V call is TRBV6-8, the J call TRBJ1-1; D unresolved. Germline V gene lookup returns CDR1 MNHGY and CDR2 SAAAGT. CDR3 size: 16 residues. V lost 3 bases and J lost 4, with 18 bases in between. CDR3 sequence (DNA): TGTGCCAGCAGTTATAACATCGGCGCCGGGCGCACTGAAGCTTTCTTT. Residues: CASSYNIGAGRTEAFF.

Concerning this clonotype itself: This may stem from a read error, because a much larger clone lies one nucleotide away. In nucleotides, the CDR3 is TGCGCCAGCAGCCCCAGGGGACAGTTGAGTGAAAAACTGTTTTTT. It translates to CASSPRGQLSEKLFF. This sequence joins TRBV4-1 and TRBJ1-4; 7 nucleotides line up with TRBD1. Trimming cost V 4 bases and J 7 bases; bases outside gene matches: 9. CDR1 and CDR2 (germline): MGHRA, YSYEKL. CDR3 length: 15 residues.

The genes are TRBV6-1 and TRBJ1-3, with D unresolved. CDR1 MNHNS and CDR2 SASEGT come from the germline V gene. Trimming took off 0 bases at V and 6 bases at J, with 6 bases between the two ends. The CDR3 extends over 13 amino acids. CDR3 residues: CASSEAVLNTIYF. CDR3 nucleotides: TGTGCCAGCAGTGAAGCGGTTTTAAACACCATATATTTT.

This rearrangement joins TRBV19 to TRBJ2-2, with TRBD1 as a possible D gene (6 bases). Looked up from germline, CDR1 is LNHDA and CDR2 is SQIVND (reference sequence). CDR3 length: 15 residues. V dropped 5 bases and J dropped 3 bases, with 13 bases sitting between them. The CDR3 is CASSLFGQYTGELFF. CDR3 nucleotide sequence: TGTGCCAGTAGTCTGTTCGGACAGTACACCGGGGAGCTGTTTTTT.

Details on this clonotype: A much larger clone lies one base from this, so it may be a read error. This chain joins TRBV6-1 and TRBJ1-5, with D unclear. The V gene's germline CDR1 is MNHNS and CDR2 SASEGT. With 5 bases removed from V and 4 bases from J, the gap between germline ends came to 12 bases. This CDR3 contains 14 residues. Here the CDR3 reads CASSRDPPNQPQHF. CDR3 DNA: TGTGCCAGCAGTAGAGACCCCCCGAATCAGCCCCAGCATTTT.

V usage is TRBV19 and J usage is TRBJ1-2; D may be TRBD1 (5 bases). Germline CDR1 reads LNHDA; CDR2 reads SQIVND (reference sequence). The V end was cut by 6 bases, the J end by 0 bases, with 14 bases between. This CDR3 comprises 15 residues. The CDR3 sequence is CASSPWGDPNYGYTF. CDR3 DNA: TGTGCCAGTAGCCCGTGGGGGGATCCTAACTATGGCTACACCTTC.

This clonotype was counted many times. This chain links TRBV7-6 with TRBJ2-5; TRBD2 might be the D (5 bases). The V gene lost 3 bases and the J gene lost 5 bases, with 13 bases spanning the gap. This CDR3 contains 14 residues. Germline-derived CDR1 and CDR2 are SGHVS and FNYEAQ. CDR3: CASSFETGGETQYF. CDR3 coding DNA: TGTGCCAGCAGCTTCGAGACTGGCGGGGAGACCCAGTACTTC.

This chain joins TRBV6-2 or TRBV6-3 and TRBJ1-2; a weak D match, TRBD1 (5 bases). The germline gives CDR1 MNHEY, CDR2 SVGEGT. The CDR3 contains 12 residues. Trimming removed 6 bases at V and 6 bases at J, with 11 bases between. The CDR3: CASRDTEDGYTF. The CDR3 DNA reads as TGTGCCAGCAGGGACACGGAGGATGGCTACACCTTC.

This clonotype was counted ten times or more. J is TRBJ1-2 and V is TRBV9, with 7 bases identical to TRBD1. Germline V gives CDR1 SGDLS, CDR2 YYNGEE. Trimming cost V 4 bases and J 1 base; bases outside gene matches: 13. CDR3 size: 17 residues. DNA for the CDR3: TGTGCCAGCAGCCCTCATCCGGGACAGACACTTAACTATGGCTACACCTTC. Translation gives CASSPHPGQTLNYGYTF.

This clonotype was seen repeatedly, ten times or more. The chain carries TRBV7-2 and TRBJ2-7; D tentatively fits TRBD1 or TRBD2 (5 bases each). Trimming cost V 4 bases and J 2 bases, with 9 bases left between them. From germline, CDR1 is SGHTA and CDR2 FQGNSA. CDR3 length: 13 amino acids. The CDR3 spells CASSSRGAYEQYF. In DNA form, the CDR3 reads TGTGCCAGCAGCTCCCGAGGGGCCTACGAGCAGTACTTC. The whole variable domain, filled in from reference TRBV7-2 and TRBJ2-7, reads GAGVSQSPSNKVTEKGKDVELRCDPISGHTALYWYRQSLGQGLEFLIYFQGNSAPDKSGLPSDRFSAERTGGSVSTLTIQRTQQEDSAVYLCASSSRGAYEQYFGPGTRLTVT.

The J gene is TRBJ2-5, the V gene TRBV30; no clear D gene. Germline V gene lookup returns CDR1 GTSNPN and CDR2 SVGIG (reference sequence). This CDR3 region has 14 residues. The V and J ends lost 0 bases and 2 bases respectively, with 10 bases between them. The CDR3 DNA reads as TGTGCCTGGAGTGTACTTCTCGATCAAGAGACCCAGTACTTC. Protein sequence: CAWSVLLDQETQYF.

In this sample, this clonotype turned up many times. The chain recombines TRBV29-1 with TRBJ1-2; no clear D. The V end lost 7 bases, the J end lost 0 bases, and 15 bases lay between the germline ends. CDR1 and CDR2 from the germline V gene are SQVTM and ANQGSEA. The CDR3 is 14 residues long. The CDR3 loop is CSAAAAGANYGYTF. For the CDR3, the DNA is TGCAGCGCCGCAGCGGCCGGAGCTAACTATGGCTACACCTTC.